This TCR beta chain stems from a study of blood T cell repertoires in COVID-19. At the level of the study: COVID-19 samples, acute and convalescent, were from the United States, Italy and Spain. PBMCs, B-cell-depleted T cells, or T cells were the source of the cDNA or gDNA that made up the material.

V was clipped by 1 base and J by 0 bases, with 7 bases between them. This CDR3 region has 14 residues. The germline gives CDR1 LNHDA, CDR2 SQIVND (reference sequence). The authors' processing: Amplification with reference gene primers provided the estimates of nucleated cell counts. The table came from immunoSEQ multiplex PCR; TCRdb's copy has only in-frame clones and leaves some out. D and trimming were read from the DNA, whereas the V and J calls and clone size are those reported in that table. The table records approximately 230,000 clones, roughly 84% of them present only once. The sequence was collected from a woman in her thirties or forties who had recovered from COVID-19. J is TRBJ2-7 and V is TRBV19, with D uncertain. Sequenced material: peripheral blood. The CDR3 DNA follows: TGTGCCAGTAGTATAGGGCAGTTCTCCTACGAGCAGTACTTC. It codes for CASSIGQFSYEQYF.